This T cell receptor beta chain was retrieved from a study of shared clonotypes between healthy human individuals. General observations from the study: Limitation of the genetic and exposure-history diversity represented came from the few donors. Estimated clonotype richness was generally higher in naive than memory subsets.

CDR1 and CDR2 (germline): MNHNS, SASEGT. This CDR3 region has 14 residues. V lost 3 bases and J lost 2; bases outside the gene matches: 3. Sequencing was at deep level. Libraries were prepared by immunoSEQ multiplex PCR; TCRdb keeps only in-frame clonotypes and omits some of them. The sample contains 1 million to 1.2 million clones, roughly 77% of which appear only once. On this clone: Antigen: not known.

The chain joins TRBV6-1 to TRBJ1-2, with 7 bases aligning to TRBD1. The TCR sequence derives from a man aged 18 to 30 in good health. Some clones in this sample may be carry-over from other donors' samples. What was sequenced was memory CD4+ T cells from PBMCs. Subset meaning: CD45RA-negative fraction. CDR3 sequence: CASSDPTGNYGYTF. DNA for the CDR3: TGTGCCAGCAGTGATCCGACAGGGAACTATGGCTACACCTTC.